Following are 13 T cell receptor beta chains from one sample sequenced in a study of T cell responses to AZD1222 COVID-19 vaccine. TCRdb's table, derived via immunoSEQ multiplex PCR, lists solely in-frame clones and lacks some. Of tens of thousands of clones detected, about 86% appear once; the ten largest clones hold about 6.6%. The sample was peripheral blood, taken on day 0 of AZD1222 vaccination. Receptors originate from an adult in good health.

This clone was seen more than once but under ten times. The chain employs TRBV30 and TRBJ1-2; 8 nucleotides match TRBD1. Trimming at V came to 0 bases and at J to 4 bases, leaving 4 bases not matched to a gene. The CDR3 sequence is 14 residues long. CDR1 and CDR2 from the germline V gene are GTSNPN and SVGIG (reference sequence). Here the CDR3 reads CAWSVPGQAYGYTF. The CDR3 region has the DNA TGTGCCTGGAGTGTACCGGGACAGGCCTATGGCTACACCTTC.

V is TRBV4-2 and J is TRBJ2-7, with TRBD2 identical over 13 bases. Per the germline V gene, CDR1 is LGHNA and CDR2 is YNFKEQ. The CDR3 runs 19 residues. V gave up 0 bases and J gave up 1 base; unmatched junction bases: 9. Here the CDR3 reads CASSQEGGRLAGGSYEQYF. Here the CDR3 DNA reads TGTGCCAGCAGCCAAGAAGGGGGTAGACTAGCGGGAGGATCCTACGAGCAGTACTTC.

V and J are TRBV5-1 and TRBJ1-6; D remains unclear. CDR3 length equals 14 residues. The germline V and J ends were trimmed by 0 bases and 9 bases, with 10 bases remaining between them. Germline V lookup: CDR1 SGHRS, CDR2 YFSETQ. The CDR3 reads CASSLGTLTSPLHF. The CDR3 bases are TGCGCCAGCAGCTTGGGGACCCTAACTTCACCCCTCCACTTT. Full variable domain (outside the CDR3, taken from reference TRBV5-1 and TRBJ1-6): KAGVTQTPRYLIKTRGQQVTLSCSPISGHRSVSWYQQTPGQGLQFLFEYFSETQRNKGNFPGRFSGRQFSNSRSEMNVSTLELGDSALYLCASSLGTLTSPLHFGNGTRLTVT.

The rearrangement links TRBV30 to TRBJ1-2; possible D gene TRBD1, 5 bases. This CDR3 region has 13 residues. The germline CDR1 and CDR2 sequences are GTSNPN and SVGIG (reference sequence). V lost 4 bases and J 3 bases, leaving 12 bases between the germline ends. CDR3 coding DNA: TGTGCCTGGACCCCCGACAGACACTATGGCTACACCTTC. Encoded protein: CAWTPDRHYGYTF.

This clone came up once. The gene calls are TRBV20-1 and TRBJ2-5; the D gene could be TRBD1 or TRBD2 (5 bases each). Germline V lookup: CDR1 DFQATT, CDR2 SNEGSKA (reference sequence). The CDR3 loop spans 14 amino acids. Between the trimmed V and J ends, which lost 3 bases and 5 bases, there was a span of 16 bases. In DNA form, the CDR3 reads TGCAGTGCTAGTGTGCCCCCGTGGGGGGAGACCCAGTACTTC. Protein sequence: CSASVPPWGETQYF.

The chain is built from TRBV11-2 and TRBJ2-1; maybe TRBD1 (6 bases). The CDR3 is 15 residues long. CDR1 is SGHAT and CDR2 is FQNNGV in the germline V gene. The V gene lost 3 bases and the J gene lost 2 bases, with 11 bases spanning the gap. Written as DNA, the CDR3 is TGTGCCAGCAGCTTCCTTGGGGACACCTACAATGAGCAGTTCTTC. Translation: CASSFLGDTYNEQFF. Supplemented by reference TRBV11-2 and TRBJ2-1, the full variable domain reads EAGVAQSPRYKIIEKRQSVAFWCNPISGHATLYWYQQILGQGPKLLIQFQNNGVVDDSQLPKDRFSAERLKGVDSTLKIQPAKLEDSAVYLCASSFLGDTYNEQFFGPGTRLTVL.

V is TRBV14 and J is TRBJ2-6, with D possibly matching TRBD2 (6 bases). V lost 8 bases and J lost 1, with 9 bases in between. There are 14 residues in the CDR3. The germline CDR1 and CDR2 sequences are SGHDN and FVKESK. DNA for the CDR3: TGTGCCAGCTCTGGGAGGTCTGGGGCCAACGTCCTGACTTTC. Its translation is CASSGRSGANVLTF.

The CDR3 DNA is TGTGCCAGCAGCTTAGTCCGAGGGAAGAATTCACCCCTCCACTTT. Translated, it gives CASSLVRGKNSPLHF. The V and J genes are TRBV11-2 and TRBJ1-6; D ambiguous. V was cut by 1 base and J by 7 bases, with 11 bases left in between. Germline V CDR1 and CDR2: SGHAT, FQNNGV. CDR3 length: 15 residues.

CDR3 coding DNA: TGCGCCAGCAGCCAAGCGCCTAGCGGGGGCCCTTACAATGAGCAGTTCTTC. The encoded protein is CASSQAPSGGPYNEQFF. The J gene is TRBJ2-1, the V gene TRBV4-3, with 10 bases aligning to TRBD2. Germline-derived CDR1 and CDR2 are LGHNA and YSLEER. V shed 1 base and J 4 bases; nucleotides not matched to a gene: 7. CDR3 length: 17 residues.

This clone turned up a few times. The chain combines TRBV7-8 with TRBJ1-3; no clear D gene. Germline CDR1 reads SGHVS; CDR2 reads FQNEAQ. The CDR3 covers 16 residues. V lost 1 base to trimming and J lost 0 bases, with 10 bases between them. CDR3 loop: CASSLVGRASGNTIYF. The CDR3 DNA reads TGTGCCAGCAGCTTAGTGGGGAGAGCCTCTGGAAACACCATATATTTT.

This chain uses TRBV9 with TRBJ1-3; D is unresolved. CDR3 size: 16 residues. Trimming left V 3 bases short and J 0 bases short, with 13 bases between. Per the germline V gene, CDR1 is SGDLS and CDR2 is YYNGEE. The CDR3 DNA follows: TGTGCCAGCAGCGCCGCTGGACGGTTCTCTGGAAACACCATATATTTT. Translated: CASSAAGRFSGNTIYF.

The chain is built from TRBV28 and TRBJ1-4; no firm D call. Trimming stripped 6 bases from V and 0 bases from J, with 5 bases between. CDR3 length: 13 amino acids. CDR1 and CDR2 (germline): MDHEN, SYDVKM. The CDR3 sequence is CASSPTTNEKLFF. DNA of the CDR3: TGTGCCAGCAGCCCAACAACTAATGAAAAACTGTTTTTT.

The V call is TRBV2, the J call TRBJ1-4, with D unresolved. The CDR3 covers 14 residues. Germline CDR1 and CDR2: SNHLY and FYNNEI. The V end was cut by 5 bases, the J end by 5 bases, with 12 bases between. For the CDR3, the DNA is TGTGCCAGCAGTACACGGACGGAGAATGAAAAACTGTTTTTT. Residues: CASSTRTENEKLFF.